Listed below are T cell receptor beta chains from one sample, sequenced in a study of CD8+ T cells in alopecia areata. TCRdb's table, derived via immunoSEQ multiplex PCR, lists solely in-frame clones and lacks some. The sample contains about 260,000 clones, 60% of which appear only once. Sequenced here: CD4+ T cells sorted from blood, sampled between weeks 51 and 52, from a patient treated with tofacitinib. These receptors were collected from a human donor with alopecia areata. CDR3s include the opening cysteine and the closing phenylalanine or tryptophan. A D gene is named only where the DNA matches it firmly.

CDR3 | J | V | D
CASSPVSGGELFF | TRBJ2-2 | TRBV27 | .
CASSDSRASAGIQYF | TRBJ2-4 | TRBV2 | .
CASSSPEGGYGYTF | TRBJ1-2 | TRBV5-4 | .
CASSPTLAGGKKNIQYF | TRBJ2-4 | TRBV9 | TRBD2
CAWRGMRWYTEAFF | TRBJ1-1 | TRBV30 | .
CAWSVYRTREGEQFF | TRBJ2-1 | TRBV30 | TRBD2
CASSSTLGNEQFF | TRBJ2-1 | TRBV2 | .
CAISLAPNSNQPQHF | TRBJ1-5 | TRBV10-3 | .
CASSQNKIEETQYF | TRBJ2-5 | TRBV4-2 | .
CASSFRDRGGYGYTF | TRBJ1-2 | TRBV9 | TRBD1
CASISSMNTEAFF | TRBJ1-1 | TRBV7-9 | .
CASSYSRGRGSPLHF | TRBJ1-6 | TRBV6-5 | .
CASSGGKSGTEAFF | TRBJ1-1 | TRBV5-1 | .
CASSLVGQAFF | TRBJ1-1 | TRBV7-9 | .
CASSVAMGDTEAFF | TRBJ1-1 | TRBV9 | .
CAWQPRGSSYNEQFF | TRBJ2-1 | TRBV30 | .
CASTDGAFNQPQHF | TRBJ1-5 | TRBV19 | .
CSAGRSAGEPEQFF | TRBJ2-1 | TRBV29-1 | TRBD2
CASSPVDSQETQYF | TRBJ2-5 | TRBV18 | .
CATSRDGNYGYTF | TRBJ1-2 | TRBV15 | .
CASSSSGTSGVSYNEQFF | TRBJ2-1 | TRBV5-1 | TRBD2
CASSHRQVAGDYNEQFF | TRBJ2-1 | TRBV14 | TRBD2
CASSPAGGQDYGYTF | TRBJ1-2 | TRBV6-5 | .
CTSSHYKSNVGEQYF | TRBJ2-7 | TRBV1 | .
CASSLGTTTDTQYF | TRBJ2-3 | TRBV5-1 | .
CASSQEGTSGGELFF | TRBJ2-2 | TRBV4-2 | TRBD2
CASSLDRGSYEQYF | TRBJ2-7 | TRBV11-2 | .
CASSLSSRGTGELFF | TRBJ2-2 | TRBV27 | TRBD1
CASKQGASGNTIYF | TRBJ1-3 | TRBV6-6 | .
CASSFSGITPGELFF | TRBJ2-2 | TRBV5-1 | .
CASRAGSSYNEQFF | TRBJ2-1 | TRBV10-3 | TRBD2
CAWSTRDYGYTF | TRBJ1-2 | TRBV30 | .
CAWSPRGDYGYTF | TRBJ1-2 | TRBV30 | .
CAGSEAFF | TRBJ1-1 | TRBV7-9 | .
CASSILGGLTVSGANVLTF | TRBJ2-6 | TRBV19 | .
CAWSPGQGGYQPQHF | TRBJ1-5 | TRBV30 | TRBD1
CAYHIRAVETQYF | TRBJ2-5 | TRBV30 | .
CASSPTVEETQYF | TRBJ2-5 | TRBV7-2 | .
CASSARDLFTDTQYF | TRBJ2-3 | TRBV9 | .